The sequence of this TCR beta chain was determined in a study of blood T cell repertoires in COVID-19. In the original analysis: Amplification of reference gene primers provided the estimated nucleated cell counts. The method was immunoSEQ multiplex PCR; TCRdb's version includes in-frame clones alone and lacks a portion of them. The DNA gave D and trimming, while V, J and clone size come from that table. The sample has about 500,000 clones, roughly 91% seen once; the top ten hold about 8.2%. V was trimmed by 3 bases and J by 4 bases, leaving 7 bases between them. The CDR3 runs 12 residues. The V gene's germline CDR1 is KGHSH and CDR2 LQKENI.

The V and J genes are TRBV18 and TRBJ2-7; D is unclear. Sequences were obtained from peripheral blood. This sequence was found in a woman aged 45-60 years with COVID-19, enrolled during active disease. CDR3 nucleotides: TGTGCCAGCTCACCCGGTGTATACGAGCAGTACTTC. Protein: CASSPGVYEQYF.